These T cell receptor beta chains were read from a single sample in a study of cytomegalovirus exposure and HLA in healthy donors. Method: immunoSEQ multiplex PCR; TCRdb's copy keeps in-frame clones and lacks some. The table includes over 150,000 clones, 70% to 80% detected once. Sequencing was performed on PBMCs. These receptors all stem from a man aged 35 to 55 in good health and CMV-seronegative. Both conserved end residues are trimmed from each CDR3. Fields, in order: V gene, D gene, J gene, CDR3 protein. D genes are given only for firm matches.

>TRBV4-1|.|TRBJ2-3
ASSQDIWAGDTQY
>TRBV7-9|TRBD2|TRBJ2-7
ASSPSGYEQY
>TRBV6-5|.|TRBJ1-1
ASSYSGGKTTEAF
>TRBV7-9|.|TRBJ2-1
SSSLGETEQF
>TRBV14|TRBD2|TRBJ2-1
ASSQPGLAEQF
>TRBV6-1|.|TRBJ2-1
ASSEGGNSYNEQF
>TRBV10-3|TRBD1|TRBJ2-7
AISESRTGGSGEQY
>TRBV5-1|.|TRBJ1-5
ASIPRGDGLYSNQPQH
>TRBV28|TRBD1|TRBJ1-1
ASIQQGAAF
>TRBV6-1|TRBD1|TRBJ1-4
ASRTGGLNEKLF
>TRBV7-6|.|TRBJ2-3
ASSSGDLSTDTQY
>TRBV28|.|TRBJ1-5
ASRPGLGGNQPQH
>TRBV27|.|TRBJ2-1
ASSESSYNEQF
>TRBV6-6|.|TRBJ2-7
ASIKEDEQY
>TRBV11-3|TRBD1|TRBJ2-7
ASSPIDRDRVVYEQY
>TRBV28|.|TRBJ1-6
ASSPNTESSYNSPLH
>TRBV28|TRBD2|TRBJ2-3
ATGTSGRATVDTQY
>TRBV19|.|TRBJ2-4
ASSIGQKRAMLAKNIQY
>TRBV5-4|.|TRBJ1-4
ASSQALNEKLF
>TRBV21-1|.|TRBJ2-7
ASSKGWEGTCEQY
>TRBV2|.|TRBJ2-7
ASSGTFLGEQY
>TRBV6-1|TRBD1|TRBJ1-1
ASSGRTGGNTEAF
>TRBV2|.|TRBJ2-2
ASKRATWNTGELF
>TRBV4-2|TRBD1|TRBJ2-5
ASSQLAGQGGETQY
>TRBV27|TRBD2|TRBJ2-3
ASSGLASTDTQY
>TRBV10-1|.|.
ASYEQY
>TRBV5-1|.|TRBJ2-2
ASNRDSGLTGELF
>TRBV7-9|TRBD2|TRBJ2-3
ASRPTLAGADTDTQY
>TRBV6-6|.|TRBJ1-1
ASSYVERRHTEAF
>TRBV7-8|TRBD1|TRBJ1-3
ASSLGGQKNTIY
>TRBV7-6|TRBD2|TRBJ2-7
ASSPRTSGIYEQY
>TRBV5-1|.|TRBJ2-2
ASGREPTGELF
>TRBV5-4|TRBD2|TRBJ2-7
ASSGLAGGFYEQY
>TRBV27|.|TRBJ2-3
ASSLKSGTDTQY
>TRBV7-9|.|TRBJ1-4
ASSSQSRGQEREKLF
>TRBV4-2|TRBD1|TRBJ2-3
ASSQDRQGAPDTQY
>TRBV7-6|TRBD2|TRBJ2-7
ASSLAFRTSGGLDEQY
>TRBV28|.|TRBJ2-3
ASREGTYRTDTQY
>TRBV30|.|TRBJ1-6
ACNRQNNSPLH
>TRBV28|.|TRBJ2-2
ASSSAGRNTGELF
>TRBV7-2|.|TRBJ2-5
ASSRRSFQETQY
>TRBV21-1|.|TRBJ1-5
ASSSGGLTGNQPQH
>TRBV21-1|.|TRBJ2-3
ASSPRTSGTDTQY
>TRBV4-3|TRBD2|TRBJ2-7
ASSPSGSSYEQY
>TRBV4-1|TRBD2|TRBJ2-2
ASSQVLAGVHTGELF
>TRBV28|TRBD1|TRBJ1-2
ATGTGSDYGYT
>TRBV19|TRBD1|TRBJ1-4
ASTRDREGEKLF
>TRBV21-1|.|TRBJ2-3
ASSNGERAGGDTQY
>TRBV7-9|.|TRBJ2-2
ASSPRETGELF
>TRBV25-1|TRBD1|TRBJ2-7
ASRQGAEQY